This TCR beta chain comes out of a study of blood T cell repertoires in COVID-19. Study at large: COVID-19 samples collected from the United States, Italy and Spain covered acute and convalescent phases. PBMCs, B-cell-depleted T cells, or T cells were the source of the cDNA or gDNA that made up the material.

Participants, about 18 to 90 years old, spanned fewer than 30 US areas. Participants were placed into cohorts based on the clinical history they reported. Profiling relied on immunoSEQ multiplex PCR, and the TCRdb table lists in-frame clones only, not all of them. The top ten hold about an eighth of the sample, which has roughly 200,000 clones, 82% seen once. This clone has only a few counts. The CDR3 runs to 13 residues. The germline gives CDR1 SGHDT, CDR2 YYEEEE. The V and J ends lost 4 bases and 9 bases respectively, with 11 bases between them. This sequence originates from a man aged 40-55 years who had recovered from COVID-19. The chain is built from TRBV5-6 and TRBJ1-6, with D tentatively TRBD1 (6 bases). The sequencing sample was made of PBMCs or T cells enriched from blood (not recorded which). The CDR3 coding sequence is TGTGCCAGCAGCCCGGGGGGCGGTTCACCCCTCCACTTT. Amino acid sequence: CASSPGGGSPLHF.